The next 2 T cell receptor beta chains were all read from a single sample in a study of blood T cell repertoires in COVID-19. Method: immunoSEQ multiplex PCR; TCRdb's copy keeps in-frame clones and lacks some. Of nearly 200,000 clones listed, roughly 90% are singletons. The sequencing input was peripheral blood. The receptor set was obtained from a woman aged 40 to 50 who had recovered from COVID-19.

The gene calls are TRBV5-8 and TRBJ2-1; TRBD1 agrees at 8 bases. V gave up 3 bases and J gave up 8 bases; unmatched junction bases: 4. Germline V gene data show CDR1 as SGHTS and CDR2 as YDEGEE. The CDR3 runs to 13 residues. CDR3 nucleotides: TGTGCCAGCAGCTCGGGACAGGTATATGAGCAGTTCTTC. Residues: CASSSGQVYEQFF. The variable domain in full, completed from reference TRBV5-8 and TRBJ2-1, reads EAGVTQSPTHLIKTRGQQATLRCSPISGHTSVYWYQQALGLGLQFLLWYDEGEERNRGNFPPRFSGRQFPNYSSELNVNALELEDSALYLCASSSGQVYEQFFGPGTRLTVL.

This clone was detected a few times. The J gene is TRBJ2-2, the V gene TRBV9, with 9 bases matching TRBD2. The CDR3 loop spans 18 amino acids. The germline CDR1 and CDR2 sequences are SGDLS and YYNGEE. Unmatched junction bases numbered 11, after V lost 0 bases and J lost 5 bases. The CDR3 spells CASSVDEGSGRYTGELFF. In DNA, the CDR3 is TGTGCCAGCAGCGTAGATGAAGGGAGCGGGAGGTATACCGGGGAGCTGTTTTTT.